The rows below give T cell receptor beta chains drawn from one sample of a study of blood T cell repertoires in COVID-19. Assay: immunoSEQ multiplex PCR; the TCRdb copy retains only in-frame clones and omits some. The repertoire holds 200,000 to 300,000 clones, 80% to 85% seen once, with 1.5% in the top ten. The sample consisted of peripheral blood. These receptors were collected from a woman aged 40 to 50 who had recovered from COVID-19. Both conserved end residues are part of each CDR3. Each record gives: J gene, V gene, CDR3 length, CDR3 protein.

>TRBJ2-7|TRBV6-5|13
CASSLGTLYEQYF
>TRBJ2-7|TRBV9|14
CASSATGTEYEQYF
>TRBJ2-4|TRBV29-1|13
CSVWGRAKNIQYF
>TRBJ1-1|TRBV11-1|16
CASSSRTGGYGTEAFF
>TRBJ1-3|TRBV24-1|15
CATSDPAGAGNTIYF
>TRBJ2-1|TRBV7-2|12
CASSRQSNEQFF
>TRBJ2-7|TRBV4-1|15
CASSQDGVVVYEQYF
>TRBJ2-2|TRBV5-1|14
CASSASAATGELFF
>TRBJ2-5|TRBV5-1|17
CASSLGRSRGVQETQYF
>TRBJ1-2|TRBV5-4|14
CASSLSGSNYGYTF
>TRBJ1-2|TRBV13|14
CASSLGSGGYGYTF
>TRBJ2-7|TRBV27|14
CASRMGQYTYEQYF
>TRBJ1-5|TRBV7-2|16
CASSPWTGDSNQPQHF
>TRBJ2-7|TRBV28|16
CASSLTPGQGSYEQYF